Here is one T cell receptor (beta chain) with its context. Antigen: not known. These data come from a study of T cells in Graves' hyperthyroidism and ophthalmopathy. The CDR3 runs to 16 residues. With 2 bases removed from V and 4 bases from J, the gap between germline ends came to 12 bases. Germline V gene sequence: CDR1 SGHAT, CDR2 FQNNGV. Amplification of TCR beta CDR3 regions was performed using RNA transcripts as template. HTBI primers were used for first-round RT-PCR of the TCR CDR3. TCRdb re-called the multiplex PCR reads with MiXCR, one entry per CDR3 protein. The sample contains about 760,000 distinct CDR3 sequences, approximately 40% of which appear only once. Study outcomes and limitations: Onset of ophthalmopathy came a median approximately 6.5 months after the model predicted it. Using 13 V-J features, a model discriminated ophthalmopathy from stable hyperthyroidism.

Diagnosis rested on symptoms, serum thyroxine and TRAb, thyroid ultrasound, and orbital computed tomography. The clonotype comes from a woman aged 40 to 50 with Graves' hyperthyroidism. This sequence joins TRBV11-2 and TRBJ2-6; TRBD2 is a possible D gene (6 bases). Sequencing input: blood. The CDR3 region has the DNA TGTGCCAGCAGCTTATATGGGGGGTACGGGGCCAACGTCCTGACTTTC. Its translation is CASSLYGGYGANVLTF.